These T cell receptor beta chains were read from a single sample in a study of Graves' ophthalmopathy and Graves' hyperthyroidism. A single record per CDR3 protein comes from TCRdb applying MiXCR to the multiplex PCR reads. Among roughly 480,000 distinct CDR3 sequences listed, roughly 14% were seen once. The specimen was blood. Receptors originate from a woman under 40 with Graves' ophthalmopathy. Each CDR3 is given with its conserved first and last residue. D genes are given only for firm matches. The size field is filled for only some rows; it gives once, few, many or a size class.

d_call	clone_size	v_call	j_call	cdr3_aa	cdr3_nt
-	many	TRBV6-5	TRBJ1-5	CASSYLGFGGNQPQHF	TGTGCCAGCAGTTACCTTGGCTTTGGGGGCAATCAGCCCCAGCATTTT
TRBD1	many	TRBV20-1	TRBJ2-7	CSGSRGQGWGEQYF	TGCAGTGGCAGCAGGGGACAGGGTTGGGGCGAGCAGTACTTC
-	many	TRBV19	TRBJ1-3	CASRRRSLSDTIYF	TGTGCCAGTAGACGCAGGTCCCTGTCGGACACCATATATTTT
-	few	TRBV28	TRBJ1-2	CASRQYGYTF	TGTGCCAGCAGGCAATATGGCTACACCTTC
-	few	TRBV4-2	TRBJ2-7	CASSAEGGGEQYF	TGTGCCAGCAGCGCAGAAGGGGGAGGCGAGCAGTACTTC
-	few	TRBV11-2	TRBJ2-2	CAWAGSTGELFF	TGTGCCTGGGCAGGGAGTACCGGGGAGCTGTTTTTT
TRBD1	-	TRBV11-2	TRBJ2-2	CASSSPSTTGDTGELFF	TGTGCCAGCAGTTCTCCCTCCACGACAGGGGACACCGGGGAGCTGTTTTTT
TRBD2	-	TRBV9	TRBJ2-5	CASSVSGGGEETQYF	TGTGCCAGCAGCGTAAGTGGGGGGGGAGAAGAGACCCAGTACTTC
-	few	TRBV30	TRBJ2-5	CAWEGGRIQETQYF	TGTGCCTGGGAAGGGGGTAGGATACAAGAGACCCAGTACTTC
-	many	TRBV28	TRBJ1-6	CASIPPVPSNSPLHF	TGTGCCAGCATCCCGCCAGTTCCCTCGAATTCACCCCTCCACTTT
TRBD1	many	TRBV6-1	TRBJ1-5	CASTDPDRANQPQHF	TGTGCCAGCACCGACCCGGACAGGGCGAATCAGCCCCAGCATTTT
TRBD1	few	TRBV28	TRBJ1-2	CASSFAPDRGRYTF	TGTGCCAGCAGTTTTGCCCCCGACAGGGGGCGCTACACCTTC
TRBD1	many	TRBV6-1	TRBJ1-2	CASSLGGYDGYTF	TGTGCCAGCAGCCTAGGGGGCTACGATGGCTACACCTTC
-	many	TRBV19	TRBJ1-5	CASREPGHNQPQHF	TGTGCCAGTAGGGAGCCGGGACACAATCAGCCCCAGCATTTT
-	-	TRBV9	TRBJ1-6	CASSPTSGIGDSPLHF	TGTGCCAGCAGCCCCACCTCTGGGATCGGGGATTCACCCCTCCACTTT
TRBD1	many	TRBV4-2	TRBJ2-5	CASSRQGQGAWETQYF	TGTGCCAGCAGCAGGCAGGGACAGGGAGCCTGGGAGACCCAGTACTTC
-	many	TRBV10-2	TRBJ2-2	CASILTENTGELFF	TGCGCCAGCATCTTGACGGAGAACACCGGGGAGCTGTTTTTT
-	many	TRBV24-1	TRBJ1-2	CATSETGYGYTF	TGTGCCACCAGTGAAACAGGATATGGCTACACCTTC
-	many	TRBV7-3	TRBJ1-6	CASSLTGSSPLHF	TGTGCCAGCAGCTTAACGGGGTCTTCACCCCTCCACTTT
-	many	TRBV28	TRBJ1-6	CASRELGRGPYNSPLHF	TGTGCCAGCAGGGAACTCGGCAGGGGCCCCTATAATTCACCCCTCCACTTT
TRBD1	many	TRBV28	TRBJ2-7	CASSPPGQAPYEQYF	TGTGCCAGCAGTCCACCGGGACAGGCCCCCTACGAGCAGTACTTC
-	many	TRBV6-5	TRBJ1-2	CASTRRGPRYSYGYTF	TGTGCCAGCACCCGCCGAGGACCGAGGTACAGCTATGGCTACACCTTC
-	many	TRBV6-5	TRBJ1-2	CASSTIINYGYTF	TGTGCCAGCAGTACGATAATTAATTATGGCTACACCTTC
-	many	TRBV7-9	TRBJ1-2	CASSFRDWDYGYTF	TGTGCCAGCAGCTTTAGGGATTGGGACTATGGCTACACCTTC
-	many	TRBV20-1	TRBJ1-3	CSAREAGGNTIYF	TGCAGTGCCCGGGAGGCGGGAGGAAACACCATATATTTT
-	many	TRBV10-3	TRBJ2-7	CAISESPAGLPYEQYF	TGTGCCATCAGTGAGTCTCCAGCGGGTCTTCCCTACGAGCAGTACTTC
TRBD1	many	TRBV4-1	TRBJ1-1	CASSPLEQGATEAFF	TGCGCCAGCAGCCCACTCGAACAGGGGGCCACTGAAGCTTTCTTT
-	many	TRBV6-1	TRBJ2-7	CASSGATYEQYF	TGTGCCAGCAGCGGCGCTACCTACGAGCAGTACTTC
-	-	TRBV3-1	TRBJ1-2	CASSQVQGSNYGYTF	TGTGCCAGCAGCCAAGTGCAGGGCTCTAACTATGGCTACACCTTC
TRBD2	many	TRBV7-2	TRBJ2-5	CASSLSTPGGEETQYF	TGTGCCAGCAGCTTATCAACCCCTGGGGGGGAAGAGACCCAGTACTTC
-	many	TRBV29-1	TRBJ1-1	CSVGMVVRVTEAFF	TGCAGCGTTGGGATGGTGGTCAGGGTCACTGAAGCTTTCTTT
TRBD1	many	TRBV27	TRBJ1-2	CASSISTGGSYGYTF	TGTGCCAGCAGTATCTCGACAGGGGGCAGTTATGGCTACACCTTC
-	many	TRBV7-8	TRBJ2-2	CASSRGGDENTGELFF	TGTGCCAGCAGCCGAGGCGGTGACGAGAACACCGGGGAGCTGTTTTTT
TRBD1	many	TRBV28	TRBJ2-7	CASSFAGGQQYF	TGTGCCAGCAGTTTTGCAGGGGGTCAGCAGTACTTC
-	many	TRBV6-5	TRBJ2-2	CASSSAGSPNTGELFF	TGTGCCAGCAGTTCCGCGGGGAGCCCGAACACCGGGGAGCTGTTTTTT
-	many	TRBV27	TRBJ2-7	CASNLQGTPHEQYF	TGTGCCAGCAACCTACAGGGAACGCCCCACGAGCAGTACTTC
TRBD2	many	TRBV30	TRBJ2-2	CAWSVPGGTGELFF	TGTGCCTGGAGTGTACCGGGGGGGACCGGGGAGCTGTTTTTT
TRBD1	-	TRBV2	TRBJ2-7	CASSDFGQGINEQYF	TGTGCCAGCAGTGACTTTGGACAGGGGATCAACGAGCAGTACTTC
-	many	TRBV12-3/TRBV12-4	TRBJ2-2	CASSRFGGELFF	TGTGCCAGCAGCCGGTTTGGAGGGGAGCTGTTTTTT
-	few	TRBV7-9	TRBJ2-5	CASSSPGHLRATQYF	TGTGCCAGCAGCTCGCCGGGACATCTACGGGCGACCCAGTACTTC
TRBD1	-	TRBV28	TRBJ1-2	CASSLHRGPTNYGYTF	TGTGCCAGCAGTTTACACAGGGGCCCTACTAACTATGGCTACACCTTC
-	many	TRBV28	TRBJ2-7	CASSSLTRAGYEQYF	TGTGCCAGCAGTTCCCTCACCAGGGCTGGCTACGAGCAGTACTTC
TRBD2	many	TRBV6-1	TRBJ2-2	CASRGKWTSGNPGELFF	TGTGCCAGCAGGGGAAAATGGACTAGCGGGAACCCCGGGGAGCTGTTTTTT
-	-	TRBV30	TRBJ2-2	CAWSDRDPGELFF	TGTGCCTGGAGTGACCGGGACCCCGGGGAGCTGTTTTTT
TRBD2	many	TRBV6-1	TRBJ2-7	CATQRGSEQYF	TGTGCCACCCAGCGGGGGTCCGAGCAGTACTTC
-	once	TRBV19	TRBJ2-6	CASTTLRDGANVLTF	TGTGCCAGTACCACACTCAGGGACGGGGCCAACGTCCTGACTTTC
-	-	TRBV28	TRBJ2-2	CASSFTLVGTGELFF	TGTGCCAGCAGTTTCACCCTCGTCGGGACCGGGGAGCTGTTTTTT
-	many	TRBV29-1	TRBJ2-2	CSVEGAGRWNTGELFF	TGCAGCGTTGAAGGGGCGGGGAGATGGAACACCGGGGAGCTGTTTTTT
TRBD2	-	TRBV6-1	TRBJ2-5	CASSLAGGLLFSETQYF	TGTGCCAGCAGTCTAGCGGGGGGGCTTTTATTTTCGGAGACCCAGTACTTC
-	many	TRBV12-3/TRBV12-4	TRBJ2-5	CASSLGSAQETQYF	TGTGCCAGCAGTTTAGGGTCCGCCCAAGAGACCCAGTACTTC
-	-	TRBV24-1	TRBJ2-5	CATSELDGQETQYF	TGTGCCACCAGTGAGTTAGACGGGCAAGAGACCCAGTACTTC
-	-	TRBV20-1	TRBJ2-5	CSASSSPGPEAQYF	TGCAGTGCTTCCTCCTCCCCGGGGCCCGAGGCCCAGTACTTC